These 23 T cell receptor beta chains share one sample of origin, sequenced in a study of CD8+ T cells in alopecia areata. The treatment here: oral pan-JAK inhibitor, 5-10 mg twice daily. Reverse transcribed after extraction, RNA yielded cDNA as the sequencing template. Some clones are missing from TCRdb's copy, which holds only in-frame ones; the method was immunoSEQ multiplex PCR. The data hold about 90,000 clones, with about 40% observed a single time. Sample: CD8+ T cells sorted from blood, taken at week 24, from a patient treated with tofacitinib. These receptors were taken from a human donor with alopecia areata.

This chain connects TRBV15 to TRBJ2-7; D is undetermined. The CDR3 is 14 amino acids. The germline V gene has CDR1 LNHNV and CDR2 YYDKDF (reference sequence). The V end lost 0 bases, the J end lost 6 bases, and 12 bases lay between the germline ends. The CDR3 sequence is CATSREIGGSEQYF. The CDR3 DNA is TGTGCCACCAGCAGAGAGATAGGCGGTTCCGAGCAGTACTTC. The variable domain in full, with the rest retrieved from reference TRBV15 and TRBJ2-7, is DAMVIQNPRYQVTQFGKPVTLSCSQTLNHNVMYWYQQKSSQAPKLLFHYYDKDFNNEADTPDNFQSRRPNTSFCFLDIRSPGLGDTAMYLCATSREIGGSEQYFGPGTRLTVT.

J is TRBJ2-3 and V is TRBV2; no definite D call. The ends were cut back, 4 bases at V and 12 bases at J, with 11 bases in the middle. In germline, CDR1 is SNHLY, CDR2 FYNNEI. The CDR3 is 11 amino acids. The CDR3 DNA sequence: TGTGCCAGCAGTGTACCCTTGGCCCAGTATTTT. Its translation is CASSVPLAQYF.

The chain employs TRBV5-1 and TRBJ2-2; D is possibly TRBD1 (5 bases). The germline V and J ends were trimmed by 4 bases and 0 bases, with 13 bases remaining between them. CDR3 length: 16 amino acids. Germline CDR1 and CDR2: SGHRS and YFSETQ. Here the CDR3 DNA reads TGCGCCAGCAGCCAACTAACGACAGCGAACACCGGGGAGCTGTTTTTT. Residues: CASSQLTTANTGELFF.

This clone was picked up many times. This chain uses TRBV29-1 with TRBJ1-4; no clear D gene. CDR3 length: 11 amino acids. V was pared by 3 bases and J by 12 bases, with 11 bases between. Germline V gives CDR1 SQVTM, CDR2 ANQGSEA. The CDR3 protein is CSVDQNYELFF. DNA for the CDR3: TGCAGCGTTGACCAGAACTATGAACTGTTTTTT. The full variable domain, its missing parts supplied by reference TRBV29-1 and TRBJ1-4, is SAVISQKPSRDICQRGTSLTIQCQVDSQVTMMFWYRQQPGQSLTLIATANQGSEATYESGFVIDKFPISRPNLTFSTLTVSNMSPEDSSIYLCSVDQNYELFFGSGTQLSVL.

The gene calls are TRBV7-9 and TRBJ2-7, with 9 bases matching TRBD2. This CDR3 contains 16 residues. Trimming took 5 bases from V and 3 from J; bases not matched to a gene: 11. Germline V CDR1 and CDR2: SEHNR, FQNEAQ (reference sequence). The CDR3 protein is CASSHGPPSGNYEQYF. CDR3 in DNA: TGTGCCAGCAGCCATGGCCCCCCTAGCGGGAACTACGAGCAGTACTTC.

The chain joins TRBV30 to TRBJ1-1; possible D gene TRBD1, 5 bases. CDR1 GTSNPN and CDR2 SVGIG come from the germline V gene (reference sequence). V was trimmed by 2 bases and J by 5 bases, leaving 12 bases between them. The CDR3 is 13 residues long. CDR3 sequence reads: CAWSPRDWTEAFF. In DNA, the CDR3 is TGTGCCTGGAGTCCGAGGGACTGGACTGAAGCTTTCTTT.

This clone was seen once. The J gene is TRBJ1-1, the V gene TRBV7-9; unclear D gene. Deletions cut 3 bases from V and 1 base from J, with 15 bases between. This CDR3 has 16 residues. Germline V CDR1 and CDR2: SEHNR, FQNEAQ (reference sequence). This CDR3 reads CASSLGDNYRNTEAFF. For the CDR3, the DNA is TGTGCCAGCAGCTTGGGAGACAACTATCGGAACACTGAAGCTTTCTTT.

The chain recombines TRBV28 with TRBJ1-2, with D unresolved. Germline lookup yields CDR1 MDHEN and CDR2 SYDVKM. There are 14 residues in the CDR3. V lost 1 base and J lost 4, with 10 bases in between. This CDR3 is CASSLLSSGYGYTF. Here the CDR3 DNA reads TGTGCCAGCAGTTTATTGTCAAGCGGCTATGGCTACACCTTC.

CDR3 nucleotides: TGTGCCAGCAGCCTTAGCGGGAGGGCCGTGCAGTTCTTC. Translated, it gives CASSLSGRAVQFF. The V gene is TRBV7-2, the J gene TRBJ2-1; TRBD2 matches at 11 bases. This CDR3 has 13 residues. V gave up 5 bases and J gave up 12 bases; unmatched junction bases: 6. CDR1 and CDR2 from the germline V gene are SGHTA and FQGNSA.

The chain recombines TRBV28 with TRBJ1-5; tentatively, D is TRBD1 (6 bases). Per the germline V gene, CDR1 is MDHEN and CDR2 is SYDVKM. The CDR3 runs to 14 residues. V shed 8 bases and J shed 2 bases, with 13 bases lying between them. The CDR3 DNA reads TGTGCCAGCGGTTACAGGGATGGCAATCAGCCCCAGCATTTT. The encoded protein is CASGYRDGNQPQHF.

The rearrangement uses TRBV9 and TRBJ2-3; 8 nucleotides line up with TRBD2. CDR1 is SGDLS and CDR2 is YYNGEE in the germline V gene. This CDR3 contains 15 residues. Unmatched junction bases numbered 6, after V lost 4 bases and J lost 2 bases. CDR3 sequence reads: CASSPTSGHTDTQYF. DNA of the CDR3: TGTGCCAGCAGCCCAACTAGCGGCCACACAGATACGCAGTATTTT. Supplemented by reference TRBV9 and TRBJ2-3, the full variable domain reads DSGVTQTPKHLITATGQRVTLRCSPRSGDLSVYWYQQSLDQGLQFLIQYYNGEERAKGNILERFSAQQFPDLHSELNLSSLELGDSALYFCASSPTSGHTDTQYFGPGTRLTVL.

The chain combines TRBV4-1 with TRBJ2-2; D gene uncertain. Germline loops: CDR1 MGHRA, CDR2 YSYEKL. CDR3 length: 15 residues. V gave up 3 bases and J gave up 4 bases, with 12 bases separating them. CDR3 in amino acids: CASSQEPTITGELFF. Here the CDR3 DNA reads TGCGCCAGCAGCCAGGAACCGACCATCACCGGGGAGCTGTTTTTT.

This clone was detected only a few times. CDR3 residues: CASSSSGRWDNEQFF. The CDR3, as DNA: TGTGCCAGCAGCTCAAGCGGGAGGTGGGACAATGAGCAGTTCTTC. The V call is TRBV7-8, the J call TRBJ2-1; 9 bases are shared with TRBD2. CDR3 length: 15 amino acids. V dropped 4 bases and J dropped 5; count of bases not matched to a gene: 6. Looked up from germline, CDR1 is SGHVS and CDR2 is FQNEAQ.

The rearrangement uses TRBV14 and TRBJ2-5, with a possible D match to TRBD2 (5 bases). V was shortened by 4 bases and J by 5 bases, with 11 bases between the two germline ends. The germline V gene encodes CDR1 SGHDN and CDR2 FVKESK. The CDR3 has 13 residues. CDR3 in DNA: TGTGCCAGCAGCCCCCCGGGGATGGAGACCCAGTACTTC. It specifies CASSPPGMETQYF.

This clone was counted once. V is TRBV11-2 and J is TRBJ2-5; 12 nucleotides match TRBD2. The CDR3 extends over 16 amino acids. V lost 5 bases and J lost 5; bases outside the gene matches: 9. Germline-derived CDR1 and CDR2 are SGHAT and FQNNGV. The CDR3 DNA is TGTGCCAGCAGCGGGAGGTCTAGCGGGAGGGGGGAGACCCAGTACTTC. It codes for CASSGRSSGRGETQYF.

In its sample, this clone was seen a few times. The genes are TRBV29-1 and TRBJ2-7; D is possibly TRBD2 (6 bases). The CDR3 loop spans 13 amino acids. The germline CDR1 and CDR2 sequences are SQVTM and ANQGSEA. V gave up 5 bases and J gave up 4 bases, with 15 bases separating them. DNA for the CDR3: TGCAGCGTTCTGGTAGCGGACAATTACGAGCAGTACTTC. It yields the protein CSVLVADNYEQYF.

This clone was detected only a few times. The rearrangement joins TRBV29-1 to TRBJ2-1; maybe TRBD2 (11 bases). The germline V and J ends were trimmed by 8 bases and 6 bases, with 32 bases remaining between them. The CDR3 has 18 amino acids. From germline, CDR1 is SQVTM and CDR2 ANQGSEA. The CDR3 loop is CSLLGQGFDSGRANEQFF. In DNA, the CDR3 is TGCAGCCTACTGGGACAGGGGTTTGATAGCGGGAGGGCCAATGAGCAGTTCTTC.

The chain carries TRBV19 and TRBJ2-5; the D gene could be TRBD1 or TRBD2 (7 bases each). Trimming removed 5 bases at V and 9 bases at J, with 13 bases between. Germline V gene sequence: CDR1 LNHDA, CDR2 SQIVND (reference sequence). The CDR3 is made up of 12 amino acids. The DNA of the CDR3 is TGTGCCAGTAGTGCCAGGGGGGGTTCCCAGTACTTC. This gives the protein CASSARGGSQYF.

CDR3 bases: TGCGCCAGCAGCCAAGATCAGACAGGGGGTGAGACCCAGTACTTC. Translated, it gives CASSQDQTGGETQYF. The chain couples TRBV4-3 to TRBJ2-5; 9 bases map to TRBD1. The CDR3 totals 15 residues. V trimming: 0 bases; J trimming: 5 bases; junction bases outside the gene matches: 4. Per germline, CDR1 LGHNA and CDR2 YSLEER.

This clone was found a few times. The genes are TRBV25-1 and TRBJ1-1; unclear D gene. Germline assignment: CDR1 MGHDK and CDR2 SYGVNS. CDR3 length equals 11 residues. V lost 7 bases, J lost 5 bases, and 8 bases lay in between. CDR3 bases: TGTGCCAGCACACTAGGGACTGAAGCTTTCTTT. Translation gives CASTLGTEAFF.

The table lists this clone with a few counts. This chain connects TRBV19 to TRBJ2-7; 11 positions agree with TRBD2. The trim removed 7 bases at V and 3 bases at J, leaving 2 bases unmatched. The CDR3 length is 13 residues. Germline CDR1 LNHDA, CDR2 SQIVND (reference sequence). This CDR3 is CASTLAGGYEQYF. CDR3 sequence (DNA): TGTGCCAGTACCCTAGCGGGAGGCTACGAGCAGTACTTC. Supplemented by reference TRBV19 and TRBJ2-7, the full variable domain reads DGGITQSPKYLFRKEGQNVTLSCEQNLNHDAMYWYRQDPGQGLRLIYYSQIVNDFQKGDIAEGYSVSREKKESFPLTVTSAQKNPTAFYLCASTLAGGYEQYFGPGTRLTVT.

CDR3 in amino acids: CASSQRVQGGEQYF. For the CDR3, the DNA is TGCGCCAGCAGCCAAAGAGTTCAGGGAGGCGAGCAGTACTTC. The chain joins TRBV4-3 to TRBJ2-7, with D tentatively TRBD2 (6 bases). Trimming removed 2 bases from V and 6 bases from J, with 14 bases in between. Germline CDR1 and CDR2: LGHNA and YSLEER. The length of the CDR3 is 14 residues.

On this clone itself: In the same sample, other DNA sequences code for this CDR3. The chain has TRBV30 and TRBJ2-2; D is possibly TRBD2 (6 bases). The length of the CDR3 is 12 residues. The V and J ends lost 2 bases and 6 bases respectively, with 7 bases between them. CDR1 and CDR2 from the germline V gene are GTSNPN and SVGIG (reference sequence). The CDR3 reads CAWSRLAGELFF. Written as DNA, the CDR3 is TGTGCCTGGAGTCGACTAGCCGGGGAGCTGTTTTTT. Full variable domain (missing parts from reference TRBV30 and TRBJ2-2): SQTIHQWPATLVQPVGSPLSLECTVEGTSNPNLYWYRQAAGRGLQLLFYSVGIGQISSEVPQNLSASRPQDRQFILSSKKLLLSDSGFYLCAWSRLAGELFFGEGSRLTVL.